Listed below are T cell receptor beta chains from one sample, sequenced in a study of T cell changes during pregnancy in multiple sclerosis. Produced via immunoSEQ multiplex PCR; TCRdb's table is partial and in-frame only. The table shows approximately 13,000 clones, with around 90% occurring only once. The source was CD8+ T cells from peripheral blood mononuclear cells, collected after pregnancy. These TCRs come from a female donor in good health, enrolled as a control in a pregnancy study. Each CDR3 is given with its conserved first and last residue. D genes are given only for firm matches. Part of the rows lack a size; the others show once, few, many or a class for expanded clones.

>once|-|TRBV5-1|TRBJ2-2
TGCGCCAGCACTCCCTTTGACTCCCCCACCGGGGAGCTGTTTTTT
CASTPFDSPTGELFF
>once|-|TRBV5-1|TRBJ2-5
TGCGCCAGCAGCTTGGGGGTAGCTTTAAATCAAGAGACCCAGTACTTC
CASSLGVALNQETQYF
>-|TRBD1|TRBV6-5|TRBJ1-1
TGTGCCAGCAACCGGGACAGGGGGCTAAACACTGAAGCTTTCTTT
CASNRDRGLNTEAFF
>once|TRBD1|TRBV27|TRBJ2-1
TGTGCCAGCAGGTGGGACAGGGAAAACAATGAGCAGTTCTTC
CASRWDRENNEQFF
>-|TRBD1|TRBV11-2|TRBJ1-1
TGTGCCAGCAGCTTAGACCGGACAGGCCCGAACACTGAAGCTTTCTTT
CASSLDRTGPNTEAFF
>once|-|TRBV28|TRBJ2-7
TGTGCCAGCAGGAAAAGCGGGTTTATCACCTCCGAGCAGTACTTC
CASRKSGFITSEQYF
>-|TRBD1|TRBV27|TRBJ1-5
TGTGCCAGCAGTAAAGTCTACGGACAGGAGGATAGCAATCAGCCCCAGCATTTT
CASSKVYGQEDSNQPQHF
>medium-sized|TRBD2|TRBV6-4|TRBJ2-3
TGTGCCAGCAGTGACTCGGGCGGGAGGGGCACAGATACGCAGTATTTT
CASSDSGGRGTDTQYF
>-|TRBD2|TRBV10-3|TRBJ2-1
TGTGCCTGCTCTAGCGGGGCCGCCTACAATGAGCAGTTCTTC
CACSSGAAYNEQFF
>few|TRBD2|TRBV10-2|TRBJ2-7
TGCGCCAGCAGGGGAGGGACTACTTACTACGAGCAGTACTTC
CASRGGTTYYEQYF
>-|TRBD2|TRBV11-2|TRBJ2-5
TGTGCCAGCAGTCCCGGGACTAGAGAGACCCAGTACTTC
CASSPGTRETQYF
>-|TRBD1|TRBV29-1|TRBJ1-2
TGCAGCGTTGCAGGGGGCGATGGCTACACCTTC
CSVAGGDGYTF
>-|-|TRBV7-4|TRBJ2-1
TGTGCCAGCAGCTTGGCAGAGCAGTTCTTC
CASSLAEQFF
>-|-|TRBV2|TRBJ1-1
TGTGCCAGCAGTGATACCTTAACAGGTGAAGCTTTCTTT
CASSDTLTGEAFF
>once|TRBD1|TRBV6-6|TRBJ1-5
TGTGCCAGCAGTACACAGGGGAATCAGCCCCAGCATTTT
CASSTQGNQPQHF
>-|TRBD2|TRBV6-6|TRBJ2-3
TGTGCCAGCAGGGTACTAGCGGCTCACACAGATACGCAGTATTTT
CASRVLAAHTDTQYF
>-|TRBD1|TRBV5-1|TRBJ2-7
TGCGCCAGCAGCTTATTAAGACAGGGTCGATCATACGAGCAGTACTTC
CASSLLRQGRSYEQYF
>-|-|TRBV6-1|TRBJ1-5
TGTGCCAGCAGTGAAGTTGGGCCGGTTAGCAATCAGCCCCAGCATTTT
CASSEVGPVSNQPQHF
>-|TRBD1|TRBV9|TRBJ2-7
TGTGCCAGCAGCGTAGGTACAGGGGTCTCCTACGAGCAGTACTTC
CASSVGTGVSYEQYF
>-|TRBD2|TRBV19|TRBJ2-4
TGTGCCAGTAGTATAGGATATGGGACTAGCGGGAGGTATGAGGACATTCAGTACTTC
CASSIGYGTSGRYEDIQYF
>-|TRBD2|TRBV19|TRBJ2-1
TGTGCCAGTAGTACTCTAGCGGGTGACTACAATGAGCAGTTCTTC
CASSTLAGDYNEQFF
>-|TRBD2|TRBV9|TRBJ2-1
TGTGCCAGCAGCGTAGATGAGCGGGACTCCTACAATGAGCAGTTCTTC
CASSVDERDSYNEQFF
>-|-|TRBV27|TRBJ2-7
TGTGCCAGCAGTTCACAGGGTTTCGCTCTCGAGCAGTACTTC
CASSSQGFALEQYF
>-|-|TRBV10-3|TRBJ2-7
TGTGCCATCAGTGAGGGGAGTCGAACTCGGGAGCAGTACTTC
CAISEGSRTREQYF
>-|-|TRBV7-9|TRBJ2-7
TGTGCCAGCAGCTCGAACACTCGGGGTTACTACGAGCAGTACTTC
CASSSNTRGYYEQYF
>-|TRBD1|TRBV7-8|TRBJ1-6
TGTGCCAGCAGCCCCGGGACAGGACTGTCACCCCTCCACTTT
CASSPGTGLSPLHF
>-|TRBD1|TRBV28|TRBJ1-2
TGTGCCAGCAGTCCTCCGGGACAGAACTATGGCTACACCTTC
CASSPPGQNYGYTF
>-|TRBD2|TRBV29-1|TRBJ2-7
TGCAGCGTTGAATTGCCTAGCGGGACCTACGAGCAGTACTTC
CSVELPSGTYEQYF
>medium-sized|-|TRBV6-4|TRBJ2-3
TGTGCCAGCAGTGACTCGGTAGGGACTAGCACAGATACGCAGTATTTT
CASSDSVGTSTDTQYF
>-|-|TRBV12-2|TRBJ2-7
TGTGCAAGTCGCTTGGGGAGGGGACTAGCCTACGAGCAGTACTTC
CASRLGRGLAYEQYF